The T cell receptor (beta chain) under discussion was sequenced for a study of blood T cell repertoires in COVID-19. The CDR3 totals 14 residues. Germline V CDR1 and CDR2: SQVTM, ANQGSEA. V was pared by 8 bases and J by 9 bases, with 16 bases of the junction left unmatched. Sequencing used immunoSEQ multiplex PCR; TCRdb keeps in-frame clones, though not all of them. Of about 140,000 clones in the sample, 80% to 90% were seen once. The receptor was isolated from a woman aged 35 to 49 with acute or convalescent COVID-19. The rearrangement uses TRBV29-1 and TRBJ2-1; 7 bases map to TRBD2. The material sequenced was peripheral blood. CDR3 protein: CSFGRSSGLSEQFF. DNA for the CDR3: TGCAGCTTCGGACGGTCTAGCGGTCTTAGTGAGCAGTTCTTC.